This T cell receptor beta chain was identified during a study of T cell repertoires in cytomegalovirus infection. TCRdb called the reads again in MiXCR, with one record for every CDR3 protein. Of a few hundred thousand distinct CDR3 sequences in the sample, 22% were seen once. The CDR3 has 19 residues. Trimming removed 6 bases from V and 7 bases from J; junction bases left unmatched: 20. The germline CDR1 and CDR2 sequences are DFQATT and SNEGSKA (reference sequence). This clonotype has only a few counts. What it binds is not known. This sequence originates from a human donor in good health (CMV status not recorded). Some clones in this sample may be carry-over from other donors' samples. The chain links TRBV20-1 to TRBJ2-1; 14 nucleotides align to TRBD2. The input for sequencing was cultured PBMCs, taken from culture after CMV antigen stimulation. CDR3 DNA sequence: TGCAGTGCCCTACGACTAGCGGGAGGGCCCTCAGGGAGCCTTAATGAGCAGTTCTTC. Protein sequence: CSALRLAGGPSGSLNEQFF.